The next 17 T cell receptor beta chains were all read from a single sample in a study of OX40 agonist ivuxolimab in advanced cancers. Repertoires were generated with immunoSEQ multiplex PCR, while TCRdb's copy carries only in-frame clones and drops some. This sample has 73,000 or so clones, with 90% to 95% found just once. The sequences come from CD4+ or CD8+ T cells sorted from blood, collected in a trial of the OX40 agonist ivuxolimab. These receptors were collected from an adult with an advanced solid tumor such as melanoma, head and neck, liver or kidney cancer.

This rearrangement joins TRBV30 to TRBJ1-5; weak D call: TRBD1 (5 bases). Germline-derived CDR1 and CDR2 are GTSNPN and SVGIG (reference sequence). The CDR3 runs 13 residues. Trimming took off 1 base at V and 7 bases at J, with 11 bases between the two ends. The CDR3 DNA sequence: TGTGCCTGGAGTGGGGGGGACGGACAGCCCCAGCATTTT. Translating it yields CAWSGGDGQPQHF.

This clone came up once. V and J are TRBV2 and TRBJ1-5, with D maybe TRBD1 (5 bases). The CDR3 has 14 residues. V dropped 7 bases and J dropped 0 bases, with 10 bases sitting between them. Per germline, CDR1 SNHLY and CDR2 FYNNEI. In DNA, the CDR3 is TGTGCCAGCACGGGAGGGACTAGCAATCAGCCCCAGCATTTT. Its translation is CASTGGTSNQPQHF.

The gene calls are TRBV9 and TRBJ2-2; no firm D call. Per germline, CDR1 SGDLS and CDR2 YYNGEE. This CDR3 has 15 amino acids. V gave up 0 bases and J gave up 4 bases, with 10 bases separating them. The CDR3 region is CASSVDLGATGELFF. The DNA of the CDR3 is TGTGCCAGCAGCGTAGACTTAGGAGCCACCGGGGAGCTGTTTTTT.

The CDR3 is CASSAAGSGPMNTEAFF. The DNA of the CDR3 is TGTGCCAGCAGCGCGGCTGGGTCGGGGCCGATGAACACTGAAGCTTTCTTT. The rearrangement joins TRBV7-9 to TRBJ1-1; possibly TRBD1 for D (5 bases). This CDR3 has 17 residues. V lost 5 bases and J lost 0, with 19 bases in between. The V gene's germline CDR1 is SEHNR and CDR2 FQNEAQ (reference sequence).

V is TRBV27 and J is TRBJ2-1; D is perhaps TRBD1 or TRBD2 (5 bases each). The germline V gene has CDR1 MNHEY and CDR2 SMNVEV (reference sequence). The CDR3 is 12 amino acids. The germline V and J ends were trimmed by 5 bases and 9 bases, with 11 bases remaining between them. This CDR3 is CASSTGGGEQFF. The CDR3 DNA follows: TGTGCCAGCAGTACTGGGGGTGGTGAGCAGTTCTTC.

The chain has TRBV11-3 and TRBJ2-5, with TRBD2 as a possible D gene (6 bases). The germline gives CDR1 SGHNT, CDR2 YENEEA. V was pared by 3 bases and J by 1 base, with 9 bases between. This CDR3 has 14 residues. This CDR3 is CASSFTGAQETQYF. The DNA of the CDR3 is TGTGCCAGCAGCTTTACGGGAGCCCAAGAGACCCAGTACTTC.

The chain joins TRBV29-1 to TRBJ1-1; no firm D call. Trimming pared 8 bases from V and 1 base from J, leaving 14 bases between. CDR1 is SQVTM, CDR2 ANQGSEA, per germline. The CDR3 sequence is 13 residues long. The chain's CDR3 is CSCERTENTEAFF. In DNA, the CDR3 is TGCAGCTGCGAGAGGACGGAGAACACTGAAGCTTTCTTT. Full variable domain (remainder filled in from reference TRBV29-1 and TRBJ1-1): SAVISQKPSRDICQRGTSLTIQCQVDSQVTMMFWYRQQPGQSLTLIATANQGSEATYESGFVIDKFPISRPNLTFSTLTVSNMSPEDSSIYLCSCERTENTEAFFGQGTRLTVV.

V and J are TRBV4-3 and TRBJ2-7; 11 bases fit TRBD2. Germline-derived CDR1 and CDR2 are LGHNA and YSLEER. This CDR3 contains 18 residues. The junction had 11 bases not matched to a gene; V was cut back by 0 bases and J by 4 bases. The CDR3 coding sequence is TGCGCCAGCAGCCAAGATTCTGTAACTAGCGGGAGCGTATACGAGCAGTACTTC. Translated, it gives CASSQDSVTSGSVYEQYF.

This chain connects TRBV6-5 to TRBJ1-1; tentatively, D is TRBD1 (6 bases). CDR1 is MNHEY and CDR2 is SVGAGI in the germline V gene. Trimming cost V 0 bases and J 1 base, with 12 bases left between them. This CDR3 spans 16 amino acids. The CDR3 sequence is CASSYSTGRGNTEAFF. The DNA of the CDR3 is TGTGCCAGCAGTTACTCTACAGGGCGGGGGAACACTGAAGCTTTCTTT.

The CDR3 bases are TGTGCCAGCAGTCCGAGGGGGGGAGAAGAGACCCAGTACTTC. Protein product: CASSPRGGEETQYF. V usage is TRBV6-6 and J usage is TRBJ2-5; possible D gene TRBD2, 7 bases. Germline V gene lookup returns CDR1 MNHNY and CDR2 SVGAGI (reference sequence). The CDR3 is 14 amino acids. Between the trimmed V and J ends, which lost 5 bases and 3 bases, there was a span of 13 bases.

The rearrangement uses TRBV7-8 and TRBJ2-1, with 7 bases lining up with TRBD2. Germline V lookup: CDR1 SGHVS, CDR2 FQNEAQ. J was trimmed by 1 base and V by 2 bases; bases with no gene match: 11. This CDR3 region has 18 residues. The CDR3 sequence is CASSLLAGAGSSYNEQFF. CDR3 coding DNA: TGTGCCAGCAGCTTATTAGCCGGAGCGGGGAGTTCCTACAATGAGCAGTTCTTC.

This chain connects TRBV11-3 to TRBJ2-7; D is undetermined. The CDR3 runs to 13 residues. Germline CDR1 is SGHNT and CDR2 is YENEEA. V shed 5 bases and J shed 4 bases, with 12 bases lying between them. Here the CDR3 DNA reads TGTGCCAGCAGCCCTTTGGGCGTATACGAGCAGTACTTC. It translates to CASSPLGVYEQYF. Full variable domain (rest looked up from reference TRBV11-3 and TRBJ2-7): EAGVVQSPRYKIIEKKQPVAFWCNPISGHNTLYWYLQNLGQGPELLIRYENEEAVDDSQLPKDRFSAERLKGVDSTLKIQPAELGDSAVYLCASSPLGVYEQYFGPGTRLTVT.

CDR3 DNA sequence: TGTGCCAGCAGGTGGGACAGCTCGAACAATGAGCAGTTCTTC. Translating it yields CASRWDSSNNEQFF. This chain connects TRBV27 to TRBJ2-1; 7 nucleotides align to TRBD1. Germline-derived CDR1 and CDR2 are MNHEY and SMNVEV (reference sequence). V shed 6 bases and J 5 bases; nucleotides not matched to a gene: 7. This CDR3 comprises 14 residues.

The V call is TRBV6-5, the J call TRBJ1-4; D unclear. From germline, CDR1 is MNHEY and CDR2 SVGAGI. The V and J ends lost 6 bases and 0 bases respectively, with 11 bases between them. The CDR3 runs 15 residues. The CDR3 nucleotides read TGTGCCAGCAGCTCCCCGACATCAACTAATGAAAAACTGTTTTTT. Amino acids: CASSSPTSTNEKLFF.

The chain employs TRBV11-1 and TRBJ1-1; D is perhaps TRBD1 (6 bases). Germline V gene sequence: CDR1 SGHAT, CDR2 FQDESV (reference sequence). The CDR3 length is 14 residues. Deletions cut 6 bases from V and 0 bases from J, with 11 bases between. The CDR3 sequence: CASRQDSLNTEAFF. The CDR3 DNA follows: TGTGCCAGCAGACAGGACAGCTTGAACACTGAAGCTTTCTTT.

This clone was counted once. This CDR3 reads CASSQDALSGNTIYF. The CDR3 DNA is TGCGCCAGCAGCCAAGATGCCCTCTCTGGAAACACCATATATTTT. The V and J genes are TRBV4-3 and TRBJ1-3, with no clear D. Trimming removed 0 bases from V and 0 bases from J, with 6 bases in between. The germline gives CDR1 LGHNA, CDR2 YSLEER. This CDR3 is built from 15 residues.

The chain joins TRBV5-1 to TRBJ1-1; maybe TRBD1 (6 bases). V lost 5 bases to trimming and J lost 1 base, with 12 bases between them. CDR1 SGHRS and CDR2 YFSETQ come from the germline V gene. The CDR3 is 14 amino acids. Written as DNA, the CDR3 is TGCGCCAGCAGAGGAGGGGGGGCGAACACTGAAGCTTTCTTT. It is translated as CASRGGGANTEAFF. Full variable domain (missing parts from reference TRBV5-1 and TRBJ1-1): KAGVTQTPRYLIKTRGQQVTLSCSPISGHRSVSWYQQTPGQGLQFLFEYFSETQRNKGNFPGRFSGRQFSNSRSEMNVSTLELGDSALYLCASRGGGANTEAFFGQGTRLTVV.